A selection of T cell receptor beta chains follows, all from one sample in a study of blood T cell repertoires in COVID-19. Some clones are missing from TCRdb's copy, which holds only in-frame ones; the method was immunoSEQ multiplex PCR. The sample has around 260,000 clones, more than 90% seen once; the top ten hold roughly 2.7%. Sequencing was done on a sample of peripheral blood. The source of these receptors is a person aged 18 to 35 with COVID-19, enrolled during active disease. Both conserved end residues are part of each CDR3. The D gene is left open where the match is weak. Clone size is shown for a subset of rows, as once, few, many or a class of expanded clone.

cdr3_length	clone_size	v_call	d_call	j_call	cdr3_aa	cdr3_nt
16	.	TRBV27	.	TRBJ1-5	CASSRVAAGARQPQHF	TGTGCCAGCAGCCGAGTTGCCGCGGGGGCGAGACAGCCCCAGCATTTT
15	.	TRBV4-1	.	TRBJ1-6	CASSSPAGRNSPLHF	TGCGCCAGCAGCTCCCCAGCAGGGAGGAATTCACCCCTCCACTTT
13	.	TRBV10-3	TRBD1	TRBJ2-3	CAIPGQRTDTQYF	TGTGCCATTCCGGGACAGCGCACAGATACGCAGTATTTT
14	few	TRBV9	.	TRBJ2-2	CASSTSPLGGELFF	TGTGCCAGCTCAACTAGCCCTCTCGGCGGGGAGCTGTTTTTT
14	.	TRBV6-5	.	TRBJ2-7	CASSYSLGGYEQYF	TGTGCCAGCAGTTACAGCTTAGGAGGATACGAGCAGTACTTC
15	.	TRBV10-3	TRBD1	TRBJ2-2	CAISEQGAQTGELFF	TGTGCCATCAGTGAACAGGGGGCGCAGACCGGGGAGCTGTTTTTT
13	.	TRBV24-1	.	TRBJ1-6	CATPPGRGSPLHF	TGTGCCACCCCCCCAGGGCGGGGTTCACCCCTCCACTTT
14	.	TRBV7-2	.	TRBJ2-7	CASSPESSSYEQYF	TGTGCCAGCAGCCCCGAGTCCTCCTCCTACGAGCAGTACTTC
14	.	TRBV2	.	TRBJ1-6	CASSSLVGVSPPHF	TGTGCCAGCAGTTCGCTCGTCGGAGTATCACCCCCCCACTTT
14	.	TRBV3-1/TRBV3-2	TRBD1	TRBJ1-2	CASSPWTGTDGYTF	TGTGCCAGCAGCCCGTGGACAGGCACGGATGGCTACACCTTC
15	.	TRBV18	.	TRBJ1-3	CASSPSGISGNTIYF	TGTGCCAGCTCACCATCGGGGATCTCTGGAAACACCATATATTTT
14	.	TRBV19	TRBD2	TRBJ2-3	CASIAGGLTDTQYF	TGTGCCAGTATAGCGGGAGGTTTAACAGATACGCAGTATTTT
18	.	TRBV13	TRBD1	TRBJ2-2	CASSLDGRGKVDTGELFF	TGTGCCAGCAGCTTAGACGGCAGGGGGAAGGTCGACACCGGGGAGCTGTTTTTT
15	.	TRBV6-5	.	TRBJ1-6	CASTIGGGGGSPLHF	TGTGCCAGCACCATCGGCGGGGGCGGAGGCTCACCCCTCCACTTT
16	.	TRBV18	TRBD2	TRBJ2-1	CASSPPSGIVGNEQFF	TGTGCCAGCTCACCTCCTAGCGGGATTGTAGGCAATGAGCAGTTCTTC
12	.	TRBV27	.	TRBJ2-5	CASSPLGGTQYF	TGTGCCAGCAGTCCCCTCGGGGGGACCCAGTACTTC
15	.	TRBV28	.	TRBJ1-1	CASSTPQGWGTEAFF	TGTGCCAGCAGCACTCCACAGGGATGGGGCACTGAAGCTTTCTTT
14	.	TRBV5-5	TRBD1	TRBJ1-2	CASSWKGQGDGYTF	TGTGCCAGCAGCTGGAAGGGACAGGGAGATGGCTACACCTTC
15	.	TRBV11-1	.	TRBJ2-3	CASSFSRTSTDTQYF	TGTGCCAGCAGCTTCTCTCGGACAAGCACAGATACGCAGTATTTT